Listed below are T cell receptor beta chains from one sample, sequenced in a study of blood T cell repertoires in COVID-19. Repertoires were generated with immunoSEQ multiplex PCR, while TCRdb's copy carries only in-frame clones and drops some. The data hold about 370,000 clones, with 70% to 90% observed a single time. Sample: peripheral blood. The origin of the receptors is a woman aged 25-40 years with COVID-19, enrolled during active disease. The CDR3 runs from the conserved cysteine through the conserved F or W. The order of the fields is clone size, V gene, D gene, J gene, CDR3 length, CDR3 protein, CDR3 DNA. A D gene is named only where the DNA matches it firmly. Size values are once, few and many counts, or a class for expanded clones, and some rows have none.

NA	TRBV4-3	NA	TRBJ1-1	16	CASSQDLRGSNTEAFF	TGCGCCAGCAGCCAAGATCTGCGGGGGTCGAACACTGAAGCTTTCTTT
NA	TRBV14	TRBD2	TRBJ2-1	19	CASSTIPPGLGWPYNEQFF	TGTGCCAGCAGCACGATCCCACCCGGACTAGGGTGGCCCTACAATGAGCAGTTCTTC
NA	TRBV4-3	NA	TRBJ2-4	19	CASSQGFWGKAGAKNIQYF	TGCGCCAGCAGCCAAGGTTTCTGGGGGAAAGCGGGAGCCAAAAACATTCAGTACTTC
NA	TRBV6-5	TRBD1	TRBJ2-1	15	CASSYGTGGSVEQFF	TGTGCCAGCAGTTACGGGACAGGGGGGAGCGTTGAGCAGTTCTTC
NA	TRBV6-2/TRBV6-3	TRBD2	TRBJ2-3	19	CASSYSGSSGGTDTDTQYF	TGTGCCAGCAGTTACTCGGGATCTAGCGGGGGGACAGACACAGATACGCAGTATTTT
NA	TRBV10-1	TRBD1	TRBJ1-6	15	CASSQGTGGNSPLHF	TGCGCCAGCAGCCAAGGGACAGGGGGGAATTCACCCCTCCACTTT
NA	TRBV7-2	NA	TRBJ2-5	15	CASSQMRDSGETQYF	TGTGCCAGCAGCCAAATGCGGGACAGCGGAGAGACCCAGTACTTC
NA	TRBV29-1	TRBD1	TRBJ1-4	12	CSGGQAYEKLFF	TGCAGCGGAGGACAGGCCTATGAAAAACTGTTTTTT
NA	TRBV9	NA	TRBJ2-5	14	CASSNQVFQETQYF	TGTGCCAGCAGCAACCAGGTCTTCCAAGAGACCCAGTACTTC
NA	TRBV4-2	TRBD2	TRBJ2-3	19	CASSPRTSGGISSTDTQYF	TGTGCCAGCAGCCCCCGGACTAGCGGGGGGATTTCTAGCACAGATACGCAGTATTTT
NA	TRBV27	TRBD1	TRBJ1-2	14	CASSPRGQLYGYTF	TGTGCCAGCAGTCCCAGGGGGCAACTCTATGGCTACACCTTC
NA	TRBV30	NA	TRBJ1-2	10	CAATGNGYTF	TGTGCCGCTACAGGGAACGGCTACACCTTC
once	TRBV6-2/TRBV6-3	TRBD2	TRBJ2-1	15	CASSYGLAGGNEQFF	TGTGCCAGCAGTTACGGGCTAGCGGGAGGGAATGAGCAGTTCTTC
NA	TRBV5-4	NA	TRBJ1-1	14	CASSSGRLNTEAFF	TGTGCCAGCAGCTCGGGTAGGCTAAACACTGAAGCTTTCTTT
NA	TRBV4-1	NA	TRBJ1-1	15	CASSQVDSTYTEAFF	TGCGCCAGCAGCCAAGTAGACAGTACTTACACTGAAGCTTTCTTT
few	TRBV6-4	NA	TRBJ2-3	16	CASSLVGGASADTQYF	TGTGCCAGCAGTCTCGTAGGGGGGGCCTCTGCGGATACGCAGTATTTT
NA	TRBV11-3	NA	TRBJ1-1	13	CASRSQGATEAFF	TGTGCCAGCCGGTCGCAGGGTGCAACTGAAGCTTTCTTT
NA	TRBV7-9	TRBD2	TRBJ2-3	19	CASSLGMGRLAGAADTQYF	TGTGCCAGCAGCTTAGGAATGGGTCGACTAGCGGGAGCCGCAGATACGCAGTATTTT
NA	TRBV5-4	TRBD1	TRBJ2-3	15	CASSIGQGLTDTQYF	TGTGCCAGCAGCATAGGACAGGGTTTAACAGATACGCAGTATTTT
NA	TRBV27	TRBD1	TRBJ2-2	15	CASSLSSGGTGELFF	TGTGCCAGCAGTTTATCCTCAGGGGGCACCGGGGAGCTGTTTTTT
NA	TRBV9	NA	TRBJ1-2	13	CASGGTTGHGYTF	TGTGCTTCAGGAGGGACCACGGGACATGGCTACACCTTC
NA	TRBV12-3/TRBV12-4	NA	TRBJ1-4	13	CASSRGGDEKLFF	TGTGCCAGCAGTCGGGGAGGGGATGAAAAACTGTTTTTT
NA	TRBV10-1	TRBD2	TRBJ2-7	14	CASSGTGGTYEQYF	TGCGCCAGCAGTGGGACGGGGGGGACCTACGAGCAGTACTTC
NA	TRBV24-1	TRBD1	TRBJ2-2	17	CATSDPPGTGGTGELFF	TGTGCCACCAGTGACCCCCCCGGGACAGGGGGCACCGGGGAGCTGTTTTTT
NA	TRBV18	TRBD1	TRBJ2-5	14	CASSPTTGAGTQYF	TGTGCCAGCTCACCTACGACAGGGGCGGGGACCCAGTACTTC
NA	TRBV11-3	TRBD2	TRBJ2-1	14	CASSSTAGGYEQFF	TGTGCCAGCAGCTCAACAGCGGGAGGATATGAGCAGTTCTTC
NA	TRBV2	TRBD2	TRBJ2-1	13	CASSLGLASEQFF	TGTGCCAGCAGTCTGGGACTAGCCAGTGAGCAGTTCTTC
NA	TRBV16	NA	TRBJ2-4	14	CASSQSRNWDIQYF	TGTGCCAGCAGCCAGTCGAGGAATTGGGACATTCAGTACTTC
once	TRBV21-1	NA	TRBJ2-5	18	CASSKVLWRGGTEETQYF	TGTGCCAGCAGCAAAGTTTTATGGCGGGGGGGAACGGAAGAGACCCAGTACTTC
few	TRBV5-4	TRBD1	TRBJ1-4	15	CASSLPGTGREKLFF	TGTGCCAGCAGCTTGCCCGGGACAGGGAGGGAAAAACTGTTTTTT
NA	TRBV2	TRBD1	TRBJ1-6	14	CASSGGGDVSPLHF	TGTGCCAGCAGTGGAGGGGGCGATGTTTCACCCCTCCACTTT
NA	TRBV7-2	TRBD2	TRBJ2-3	15	CASSLRGDGTDTQYF	TGTGCCAGCAGCCTCCGGGGGGACGGCACAGATACGCAGTATTTT
NA	TRBV11-3	TRBD1	TRBJ2-4	15	CASSMGQVAKNIQYF	TGTGCCAGCAGCATGGGACAGGTAGCCAAAAACATTCAGTACTTC
NA	TRBV7-6	TRBD1	TRBJ1-1	15	CASSRDRASDTEAFF	TGTGCCAGCAGCCGAGACAGGGCGAGTGATACTGAAGCTTTCTTT
NA	TRBV6-2/TRBV6-3	TRBD1	TRBJ2-7	15	CASSRPGQGSYEQYF	TGTGCCAGCAGTCGACCGGGACAGGGGTCCTACGAGCAGTACTTC
NA	TRBV18	NA	TRBJ2-7	14	CASSPGGASYEQYF	TGTGCCAGCTCCCCAGGGGGGGCTTCCTACGAGCAGTACTTC
NA	TRBV10-1	NA	TRBJ2-3	15	CASSPRTGRGDTQYF	TGCGCCAGCAGTCCCCGGACAGGCCGGGGGGATACGCAGTATTTT
NA	TRBV20-1	NA	TRBJ2-1	18	CSASILATTPSSYNEQFF	TGCAGTGCTAGTATTTTAGCGACAACACCGAGCTCCTACAATGAGCAGTTCTTC
NA	TRBV11-1	NA	TRBJ1-6	15	CASSLLVTGNSPLHF	TGTGCCAGCAGCTTACTGGTGACGGGGAATTCACCCCTCCACTTT
NA	TRBV6-2/TRBV6-3	NA	TRBJ2-2	16	CASSPARLGTTGELFF	TGTGCCAGCAGCCCCGCCCGACTAGGGACCACCGGGGAGCTGTTTTTT
NA	TRBV5-1	NA	TRBJ1-2	13	CASSLVTVYGYTF	TGCGCCAGCAGCTTGGTGACAGTCTATGGCTACACCTTC
NA	TRBV6-6	NA	TRBJ2-3	12	CASSSESDTQYF	TGTGCCAGCAGTTCCGAGTCGGATACGCAGTATTTT
NA	TRBV21-1	NA	TRBJ1-1	16	CASSKVCAGPNTEAFF	TGTGCCAGCAGCAAAGTTTGCGCAGGGCCGAACACTGAAGCTTTCTTT
NA	TRBV4-2	TRBD2	TRBJ2-1	17	CASSQDSQGGGAGEQFF	TGTGCCAGCAGCCAAGATTCGCAAGGCGGGGGGGCGGGTGAGCAGTTCTTC
once	TRBV5-1	NA	TRBJ2-2	16	CASSLFASADTGELFF	TGCGCCAGCAGCTTGTTCGCTAGCGCGGACACCGGGGAGCTGTTTTTT
NA	TRBV6-5	NA	TRBJ1-1	13	CATQEQGNTEAFF	TGTGCCACCCAAGAACAGGGGAACACTGAAGCTTTCTTT
NA	TRBV11-3	NA	TRBJ1-6	15	CASSLAPSYNSPLHF	TGTGCCAGCAGCTTAGCTCCCTCCTATAATTCACCCCTCCACTTT
NA	TRBV27	TRBD2	TRBJ2-1	17	CASSLSIGRVFGNEQFF	TGTGCCAGCAGTTTATCTATCGGGAGGGTTTTTGGCAATGAGCAGTTCTTC
NA	TRBV30	NA	TRBJ2-5	15	CAWSEGEQGQETQYF	TGTGCCTGGAGTGAGGGGGAGCAGGGACAAGAGACCCAGTACTTC
NA	TRBV6-1	NA	TRBJ2-7	13	CASSEVNGGEQYF	TGTGCCAGCAGTGAAGTCAATGGAGGTGAGCAGTACTTC
few	TRBV11-3	NA	TRBJ2-1	12	CASSLDYGEQFF	TGTGCCAGCAGCCTAGACTACGGGGAGCAGTTCTTC
NA	TRBV15	TRBD1	TRBJ1-1	15	CATSLRTGGNTEAFF	TGTGCCACCAGTCTACGGACAGGGGGGAACACTGAAGCTTTCTTT
NA	TRBV5-6	TRBD2	TRBJ2-2	18	CASSPPWGAGANTGELFF	TGTGCCAGCAGCCCGCCTTGGGGCGCGGGGGCGAACACCGGGGAGCTGTTTTTT
NA	TRBV6-1	TRBD1	TRBJ2-3	16	CASSARTGGLTDTQYF	TGTGCCAGCAGTGCCCGGACAGGGGGGCTGACAGATACGCAGTATTTT
NA	TRBV29-1	NA	TRBJ2-7	13	CSVAATGFDEQYF	TGCAGCGTTGCCGCCACAGGGTTCGACGAGCAGTACTTC
NA	TRBV28	NA	TRBJ2-1	12	CASSYLQGLEFF	TGTGCCAGCAGTTATCTCCAGGGGTTGGAGTTCTTC
NA	TRBV7-6	NA	TRBJ2-1	15	CASSLFRGPANEQFF	TGTGCCAGCAGCTTATTCAGGGGACCCGCCAATGAGCAGTTCTTC
NA	TRBV2	NA	TRBJ2-3	14	CASTGGLRTDTQYF	TGTGCCAGCACTGGGGGACTTCGTACAGATACGCAGTATTTT
NA	TRBV7-8	NA	TRBJ2-3	13	CASSLERRDTQYF	TGTGCCAGCAGCTTAGAAAGGAGGGATACGCAGTATTTT